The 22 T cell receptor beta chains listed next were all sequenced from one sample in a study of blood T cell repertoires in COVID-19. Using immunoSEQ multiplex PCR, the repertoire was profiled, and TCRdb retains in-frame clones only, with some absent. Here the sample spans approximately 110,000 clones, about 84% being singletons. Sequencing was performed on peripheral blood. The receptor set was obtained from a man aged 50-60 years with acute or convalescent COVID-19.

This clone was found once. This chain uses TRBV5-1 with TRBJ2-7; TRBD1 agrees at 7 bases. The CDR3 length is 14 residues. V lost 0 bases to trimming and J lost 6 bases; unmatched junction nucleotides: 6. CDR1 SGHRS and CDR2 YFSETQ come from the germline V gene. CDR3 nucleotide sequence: TGCGCCAGCAGCTTGGGACAGGGATCTGGCGAGCAGTACTTC. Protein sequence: CASSLGQGSGEQYF.

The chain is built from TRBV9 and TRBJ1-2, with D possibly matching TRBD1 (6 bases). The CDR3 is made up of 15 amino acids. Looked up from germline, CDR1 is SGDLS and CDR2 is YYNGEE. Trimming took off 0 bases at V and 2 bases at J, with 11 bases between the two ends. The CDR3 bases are TGTGCCAGCAGCGTAGCCCCGGGGACAAACTATGGCTACACCTTC. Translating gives CASSVAPGTNYGYTF.

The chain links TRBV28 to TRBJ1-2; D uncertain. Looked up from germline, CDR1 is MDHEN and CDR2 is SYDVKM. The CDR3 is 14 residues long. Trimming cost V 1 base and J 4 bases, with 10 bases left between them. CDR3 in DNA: TGTGCCAGCAGTTTATTACGGGGAGGCTATGGCTACACCTTC. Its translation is CASSLLRGGYGYTF.

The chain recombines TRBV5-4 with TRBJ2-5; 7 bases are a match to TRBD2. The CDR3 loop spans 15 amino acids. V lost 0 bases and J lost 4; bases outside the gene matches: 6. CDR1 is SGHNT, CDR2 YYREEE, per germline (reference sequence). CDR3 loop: CASSLGSSGLETQYF. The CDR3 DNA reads TGTGCCAGCAGCTTGGGTTCTAGCGGACTAGAGACCCAGTACTTC. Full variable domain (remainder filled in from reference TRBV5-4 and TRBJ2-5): ETGVTQSPTHLIKTRGQQVTLRCSSQSGHNTVSWYQQALGQGPQFIFQYYREEENGRGNFPPRFSGLQFPNYSSELNVNALELDDSALYLCASSLGSSGLETQYFGPGTRLLVL.

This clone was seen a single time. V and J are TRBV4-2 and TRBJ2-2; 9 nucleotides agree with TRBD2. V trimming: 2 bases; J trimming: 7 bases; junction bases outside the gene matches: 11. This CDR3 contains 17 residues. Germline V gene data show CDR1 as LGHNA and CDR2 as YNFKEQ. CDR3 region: CASSQSSLAGRRGELFF. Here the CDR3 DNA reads TGTGCCAGCAGCCAAAGCAGTCTAGCGGGAAGGCGCGGGGAGCTGTTTTTT.

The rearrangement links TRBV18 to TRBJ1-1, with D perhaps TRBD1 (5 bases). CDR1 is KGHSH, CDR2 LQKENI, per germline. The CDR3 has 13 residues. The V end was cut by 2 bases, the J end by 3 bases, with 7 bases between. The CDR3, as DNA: TGTGCCAGCTCACCATTAGGGGACACTGAAGCTTTCTTT. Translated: CASSPLGDTEAFF.

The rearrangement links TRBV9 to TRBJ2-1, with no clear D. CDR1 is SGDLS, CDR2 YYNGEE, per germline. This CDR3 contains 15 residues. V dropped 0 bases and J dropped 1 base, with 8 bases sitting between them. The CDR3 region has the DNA TGTGCCAGCAGCGTAGAAGGAGAGTCCTACAATGAGCAGTTCTTC. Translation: CASSVEGESYNEQFF.

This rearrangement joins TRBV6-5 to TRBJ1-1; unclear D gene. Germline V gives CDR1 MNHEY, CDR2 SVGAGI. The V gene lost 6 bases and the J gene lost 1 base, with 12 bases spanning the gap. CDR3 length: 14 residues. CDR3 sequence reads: CASSEHPPNTEAFF. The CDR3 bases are TGTGCCAGCAGCGAGCATCCCCCGAACACTGAAGCTTTCTTT.

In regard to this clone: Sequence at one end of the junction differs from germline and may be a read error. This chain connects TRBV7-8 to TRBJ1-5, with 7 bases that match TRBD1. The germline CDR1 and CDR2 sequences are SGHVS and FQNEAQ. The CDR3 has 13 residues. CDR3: CASSLALGQARNF. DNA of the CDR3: TGTGCCAGCAGCTTAGCGCTAGGACAGGCTAGGAATTTT.

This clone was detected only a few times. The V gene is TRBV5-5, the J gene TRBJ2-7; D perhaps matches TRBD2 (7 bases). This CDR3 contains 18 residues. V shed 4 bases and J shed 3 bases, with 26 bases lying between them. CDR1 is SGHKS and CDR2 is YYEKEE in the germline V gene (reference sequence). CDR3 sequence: CASSGSRMGGRDLYEQYF. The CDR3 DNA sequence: TGTGCCAGCAGCGGGAGTCGGATGGGGGGGCGCGACCTCTACGAGCAGTACTTC.

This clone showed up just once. The CDR3, as DNA: TGTGCCAGCAGCCCTGTCTCGGTAGATACGCAGTATTTT. It codes for CASSPVSVDTQYF. The chain uses TRBV7-2 and TRBJ2-3; no clear D. CDR3 size: 13 residues. V was cut by 5 bases and J by 5 bases, with 11 bases left in between. CDR1 SGHTA and CDR2 FQGNSA come from the germline V gene.

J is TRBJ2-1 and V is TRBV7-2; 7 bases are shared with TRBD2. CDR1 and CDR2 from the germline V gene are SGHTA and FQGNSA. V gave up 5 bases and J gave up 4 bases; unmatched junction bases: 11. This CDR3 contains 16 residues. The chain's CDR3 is CASSGSRRGSYNEQFF. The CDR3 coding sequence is TGTGCCAGCAGCGGGTCTAGGCGGGGGAGTTACAATGAGCAGTTCTTC.

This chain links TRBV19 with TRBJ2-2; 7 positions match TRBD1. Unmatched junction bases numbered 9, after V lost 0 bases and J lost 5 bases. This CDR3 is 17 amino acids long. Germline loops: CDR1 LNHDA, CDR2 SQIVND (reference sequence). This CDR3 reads CASSIEGTGELTGELFF. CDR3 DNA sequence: TGTGCCAGTAGTATAGAAGGTACAGGGGAGTTGACCGGGGAGCTGTTTTTT.

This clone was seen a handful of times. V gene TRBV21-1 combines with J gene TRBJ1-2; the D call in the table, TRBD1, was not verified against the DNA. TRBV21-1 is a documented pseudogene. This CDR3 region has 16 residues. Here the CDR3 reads CASSKALGQASYGYTF. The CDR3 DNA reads TGTGCCAGCAGCAAAGCGCTGGGGCAGGCCTCCTATGGCTACACCTTC.

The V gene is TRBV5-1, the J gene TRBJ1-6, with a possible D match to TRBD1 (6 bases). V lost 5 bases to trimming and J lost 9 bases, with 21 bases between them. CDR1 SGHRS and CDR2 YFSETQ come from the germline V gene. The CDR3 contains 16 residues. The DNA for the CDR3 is TGCGCCAGCAGTCATGGACCTAGGGACATTGGTTCACCCCTCCACTTT. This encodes CASSHGPRDIGSPLHF. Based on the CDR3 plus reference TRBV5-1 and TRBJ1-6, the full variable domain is KAGVTQTPRYLIKTRGQQVTLSCSPISGHRSVSWYQQTPGQGLQFLFEYFSETQRNKGNFPGRFSGRQFSNSRSEMNVSTLELGDSALYLCASSHGPRDIGSPLHFGNGTRLTVT.

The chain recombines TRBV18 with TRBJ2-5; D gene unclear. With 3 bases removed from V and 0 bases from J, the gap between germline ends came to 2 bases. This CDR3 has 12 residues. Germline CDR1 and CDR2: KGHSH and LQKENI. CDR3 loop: CASSPNQETQYF. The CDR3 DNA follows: TGTGCCAGCTCACCTAACCAAGAGACCCAGTACTTC.

This chain's CDR3 is CASSLDPGLGEQYF. In nucleotides, the CDR3 is TGCGCCAGCAGCTTGGATCCGGGTCTGGGCGAGCAGTACTTC. This chain joins TRBV5-1 and TRBJ2-7; D is undetermined. From germline, CDR1 is SGHRS and CDR2 YFSETQ. The V gene lost 0 bases and the J gene lost 6 bases, with 13 bases spanning the gap. The CDR3 extends over 14 amino acids.

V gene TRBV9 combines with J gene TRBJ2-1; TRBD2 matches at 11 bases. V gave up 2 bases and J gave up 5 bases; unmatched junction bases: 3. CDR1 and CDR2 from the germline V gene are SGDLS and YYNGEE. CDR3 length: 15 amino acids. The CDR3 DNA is TGTGCCAGCAGCGTTAGCGGGGGGGCCAACAATGAGCAGTTCTTC. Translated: CASSVSGGANNEQFF. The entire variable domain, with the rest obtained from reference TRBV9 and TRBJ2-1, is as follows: DSGVTQTPKHLITATGQRVTLRCSPRSGDLSVYWYQQSLDQGLQFLIQYYNGEERAKGNILERFSAQQFPDLHSELNLSSLELGDSALYFCASSVSGGANNEQFFGPGTRLTVL.

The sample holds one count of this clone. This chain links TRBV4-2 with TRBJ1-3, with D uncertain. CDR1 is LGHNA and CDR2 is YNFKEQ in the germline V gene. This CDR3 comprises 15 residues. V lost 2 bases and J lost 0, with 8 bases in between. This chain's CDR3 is CASSQSRSSGNTIYF. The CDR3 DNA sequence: TGTGCCAGCAGCCAAAGTCGGAGCTCTGGAAACACCATATATTTT.

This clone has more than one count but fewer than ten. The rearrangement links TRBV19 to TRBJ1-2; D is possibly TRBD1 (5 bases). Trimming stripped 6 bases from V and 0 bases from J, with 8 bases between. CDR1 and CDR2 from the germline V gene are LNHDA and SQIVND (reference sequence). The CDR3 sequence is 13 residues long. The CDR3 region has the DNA TGTGCCAGTAGGCCGACAGCTAACTATGGCTACACCTTC. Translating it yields CASRPTANYGYTF. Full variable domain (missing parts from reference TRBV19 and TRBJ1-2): DGGITQSPKYLFRKEGQNVTLSCEQNLNHDAMYWYRQDPGQGLRLIYYSQIVNDFQKGDIAEGYSVSREKKESFPLTVTSAQKNPTAFYLCASRPTANYGYTFGSGTRLTVV.

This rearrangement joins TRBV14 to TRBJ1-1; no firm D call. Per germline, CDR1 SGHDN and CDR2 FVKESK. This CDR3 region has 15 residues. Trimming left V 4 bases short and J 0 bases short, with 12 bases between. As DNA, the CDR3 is TGTGCCAGCAGCCCGCACTCCTCTGTGAACACTGAAGCTTTCTTT. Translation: CASSPHSSVNTEAFF.

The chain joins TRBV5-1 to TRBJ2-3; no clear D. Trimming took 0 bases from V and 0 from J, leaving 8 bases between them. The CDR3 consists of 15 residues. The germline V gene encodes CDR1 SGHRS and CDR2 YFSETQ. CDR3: CASSLDGASTDTQYF. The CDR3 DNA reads TGCGCCAGCAGCTTGGATGGAGCTAGCACAGATACGCAGTATTTT.